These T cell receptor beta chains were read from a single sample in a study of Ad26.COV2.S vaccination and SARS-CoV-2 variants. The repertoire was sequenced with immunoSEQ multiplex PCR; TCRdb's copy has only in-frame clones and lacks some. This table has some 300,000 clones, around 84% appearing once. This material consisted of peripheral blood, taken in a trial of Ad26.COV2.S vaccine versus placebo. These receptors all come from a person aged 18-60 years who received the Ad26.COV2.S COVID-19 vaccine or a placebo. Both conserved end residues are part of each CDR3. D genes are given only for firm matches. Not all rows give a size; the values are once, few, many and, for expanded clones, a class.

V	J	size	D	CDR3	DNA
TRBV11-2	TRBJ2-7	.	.	CASSLNEGTSYEQYF	TGTGCCAGCAGCTTAAATGAGGGGACGTCCTACGAGCAGTACTTC
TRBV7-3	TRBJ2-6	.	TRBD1	CASSADRGYFSGANVLTF	TGTGCCAGCAGCGCGGACAGGGGATATTTCTCTGGGGCCAACGTCCTGACTTTC
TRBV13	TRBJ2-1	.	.	CASSRSVQVPREQFF	TGTGCCAGCAGCCGATCAGTACAGGTCCCCCGGGAGCAGTTCTTC
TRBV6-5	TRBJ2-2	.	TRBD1	CASSIRTGNTGELFF	TGTGCCAGCAGTATCCGGACAGGGAACACCGGGGAGCTGTTTTTT
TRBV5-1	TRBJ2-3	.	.	CASSRLGVVGTDTQYF	TGCGCCAGCAGCCGGCTCGGGGTCGTTGGCACAGATACGCAGTATTTT
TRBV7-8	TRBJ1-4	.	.	CASSFSPTRSVRLLNEKLFF	TGTGCCAGCAGCTTTTCCCCTACAAGATCCGTACGATTGCTTAATGAAAAACTGTTTTTT
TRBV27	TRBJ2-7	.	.	CASSPSASELSYEQYF	TGTGCCAGCAGTCCATCAGCTAGCGAACTCTCCTACGAGCAGTACTTC
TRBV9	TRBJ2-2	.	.	CASSARPGWGTNTGELFF	TGTGCCAGCAGCGCCCGGCCTGGGTGGGGGACGAACACCGGGGAGCTGTTTTTT
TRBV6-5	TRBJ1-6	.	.	CASSYSGSYNSPLHF	TGTGCCAGCAGTTACTCAGGCTCCTATAATTCACCCCTCCACTTT
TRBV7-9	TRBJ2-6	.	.	CASSLAGGDSGANVLTF	TGTGCCAGCAGCTTAGCTGGTGGCGACTCTGGGGCCAACGTCCTGACTTTC
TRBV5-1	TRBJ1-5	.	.	CASSLEGTVGNQPQHF	TGCGCCAGCAGCTTGGAAGGTACTGTTGGCAATCAGCCCCAGCATTTT
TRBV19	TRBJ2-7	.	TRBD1	CASSRGQGGRDEQYF	TGTGCCAGTAGCCGAGGACAGGGGGGAAGAGACGAGCAGTACTTC
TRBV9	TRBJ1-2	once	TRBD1	CASSGPRTGAIYGYTF	TGTGCCAGCAGCGGCCCTCGGACAGGGGCAATCTATGGCTACACCTTC
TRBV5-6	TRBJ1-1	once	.	CASSLARQMNTEAFF	TGTGCCAGCAGCTTGGCCCGACAGATGAACACTGAAGCTTTCTTT
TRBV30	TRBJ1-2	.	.	CAWSTPRVGDYGYTF	TGTGCCTGGAGTACTCCTAGAGTGGGGGACTATGGCTACACCTTC
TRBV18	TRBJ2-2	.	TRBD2	CASSPPGTSGGELFF	TGTGCCAGCTCACCTCCCGGGACTAGCGGCGGGGAGCTGTTTTTT
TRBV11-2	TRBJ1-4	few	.	CASSLGGVGEKLFF	TGTGCCAGCAGCCTGGGGGGAGTTGGTGAAAAACTGTTTTTT
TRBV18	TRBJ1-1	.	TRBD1	CASSPEKGANTEAFF	TGTGCCAGCTCACCCGAAAAGGGGGCTAACACTGAAGCTTTCTTT
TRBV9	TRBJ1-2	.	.	CASSDRGGTRGYTF	TGTGCCAGCAGCGACCGCGGGGGCACGAGGGGCTACACCTTC
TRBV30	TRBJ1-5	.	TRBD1	CAWSSTRQGSWNQPQHF	TGTGCCTGGAGTTCCACCCGACAGGGCAGTTGGAATCAGCCCCAGCATTTT
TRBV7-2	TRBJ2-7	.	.	CASSPTRDTATYEQYF	TGTGCCAGCAGCCCGACCCGGGACACGGCGACTTACGAGCAGTACTTC
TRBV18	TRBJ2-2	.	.	CASSTRGDYTGELFF	TGTGCCAGCTCCACGAGAGGAGACTACACCGGGGAGCTGTTTTTT
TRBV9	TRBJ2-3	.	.	CASSVGNPGTDTQYF	TGTGCCAGCAGCGTAGGGAACCCGGGTACAGATACGCAGTATTTT
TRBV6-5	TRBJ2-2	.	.	CASSFMPGELFF	TGTGCCAGCAGTTTCATGCCCGGGGAGCTGTTTTTT
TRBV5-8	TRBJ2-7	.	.	CASSFRDYSYEQYF	TGTGCCAGCAGCTTTAGGGATTACTCCTACGAGCAGTACTTC
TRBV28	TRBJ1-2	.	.	CVALSKMGGYTF	TGTGTGGCTCTCTCAAAGATGGGTGGCTACACCTTC
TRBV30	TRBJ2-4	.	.	CAWSMGGLAKNIQYF	TGTGCCTGGAGTATGGGGGGACTAGCCAAAAACATTCAGTACTTC
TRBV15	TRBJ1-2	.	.	CATSNETAGDYGYTF	TGTGCCACCAGCAATGAGACGGCGGGGGACTATGGCTACACCTTC
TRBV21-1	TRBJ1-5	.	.	CASSKPIAGGRQPQHF	TGTGCCAGCAGCAAACCCATTGCGGGGGGTAGGCAGCCCCAGCATTTT
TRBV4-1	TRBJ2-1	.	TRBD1	CASSQDGGTGPFREQFF	TGCGCCAGCAGCCAAGACGGCGGGACAGGGCCTTTCCGTGAGCAGTTCTTC
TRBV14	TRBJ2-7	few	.	CASSQDKSYEQYF	TGTGCCAGCAGCCAAGATAAATCCTACGAGCAGTACTTC
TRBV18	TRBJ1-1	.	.	CASSRVDEAFF	TGTGCCAGCTCACGGGTCGACGAAGCTTTCTTT
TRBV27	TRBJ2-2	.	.	CASSTPNTGELFF	TGTGCCAGCAGTACGCCGAACACCGGGGAGCTGTTTTTT
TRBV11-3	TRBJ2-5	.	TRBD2	CASSQGLAGETQYF	TGTGCCAGCAGCCAGGGACTAGCAGGAGAGACCCAGTACTTC
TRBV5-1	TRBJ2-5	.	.	CASSVGSSRETQYF	TGCGCCAGCTCTGTCGGTTCTAGTCGAGAGACCCAGTACTTC